The rows below give T cell receptor beta chains drawn from one sample of a study of T-cell reconstitution after alpha-beta-depleted transplantation in children. TCRdb reanalysed the PCR reads using MiXCR and keeps one entry per CDR3 protein. Of more than 450,000 distinct CDR3 sequences detected, around 19% appear once; the ten largest clones hold 3.3%. Sequenced material: PBMCs from the stem cell graft donor, taken from the stem cell graft. The receptors shown here come from a human donor who donated a stem cell graft to a child with acute lymphoblastic leukemia. Both conserved end residues are part of each CDR3. D genes are given only for firm matches. Some rows mark clone size as missing; the rest say once, few, many or name a class of expanded clone.

j_gene,abundance,d_gene,v_gene,CDR3aa,CDR3nt
TRBJ2-5,NA,TRBD2,TRBV5-5,CASSLALAGPGDTQYF,TGTGCCAGCAGCTTGGCCCTAGCGGGACCCGGAGATACCCAGTACTTC
TRBJ1-3,NA,NA,TRBV6-1,CASSATVTGNTIYF,TGTGCCAGCAGCGCAACAGTAACTGGAAACACCATATATTTT
TRBJ1-4,few,NA,TRBV29-1,CSVAAFRGTNEKLFF,TGCAGCGTTGCCGCCTTCAGGGGAACTAATGAAAAACTGTTTTTT
TRBJ2-1,NA,TRBD2,TRBV10-3,CAISDPSGTTKGYEQFF,TGTGCCATCAGTGATCCATCCGGGACTACCAAGGGGTATGAGCAGTTCTTC
TRBJ2-1,NA,TRBD1,TRBV7-3,CASSPGTDGAWRVEQFF,TGTGCCAGCAGCCCGGGGACAGATGGTGCTTGGCGCGTTGAGCAGTTCTTC
TRBJ2-5,NA,NA,TRBV7-8,CASRWRGTETQYF,TGTGCCAGCAGGTGGAGAGGGACGGAGACCCAGTACTTC
TRBJ2-4,NA,NA,TRBV5-1,CASSQHALGREEPKDIQYF,TGCGCCAGCAGCCAACACGCCTTGGGCAGGGAGGAACCCAAGGACATTCAGTACTTC
TRBJ2-1,NA,NA,TRBV9,CASSPGGKSYNEQFF,TGTGCCAGCAGCCCCGGAGGGAAGAGCTACAATGAGCAGTTCTTC
TRBJ2-3,NA,NA,TRBV29-1,CSVGLSTDTQYF,TGCAGCGTTGGGTTAAGCACAGATACGCAGTATTTT
TRBJ2-7,many,NA,TRBV24-1,CATSDGSYEQYF,TGTGCCACCAGTGATGGATCCTACGAGCAGTACTTC
TRBJ2-7,few,NA,TRBV7-2,CASSLMTSYEQYF,TGTGCCAGCAGCTTGATGACCTCCTACGAGCAGTACTTC
TRBJ2-5,NA,NA,TRBV29-1,CSAADFGQQETQYF,TGCAGCGCCGCGGACTTCGGACAGCAAGAGACCCAGTACTTC
TRBJ2-1,NA,TRBD2,TRBV28,CASSLTAGGYNEQFF,TGTGCCAGCAGTCTCACGGCGGGAGGCTACAATGAGCAGTTCTTC
TRBJ1-3,few,TRBD1,TRBV5-5,CASSLAPGGSGNTIYF,TGTGCCAGCAGCTTGGCCCCAGGGGGCTCTGGAAACACCATATATTTT
TRBJ1-2,NA,NA,TRBV12-3/TRBV12-4,CASSLAAANYGYTF,TGTGCCAGCAGTTTGGCCGCCGCTAACTATGGCTACACCTTC
TRBJ2-2,NA,NA,TRBV12-3/TRBV12-4,CASTPYPGGELFF,TGTGCCAGCACCCCCTATCCGGGAGGGGAGCTGTTTTTT
TRBJ2-4,NA,TRBD2,TRBV10-3,CGISEWRTSGENIQYF,TGTGGCATCAGTGAGTGGAGGACTAGCGGGGAAAACATTCAGTACTTC
TRBJ2-1,few,TRBD2,TRBV5-1,CASSLAGTSGGNEQFF,TGCGCCAGCAGCTTGGCCGGGACTAGCGGGGGAAATGAGCAGTTCTTC
TRBJ2-1,NA,NA,TRBV7-9,CASSLGLIPRKKFF,TGTGCCAGCAGCTTAGGTTTAATTCCCAGGAAAAAGTTCTTC
TRBJ2-1,many,TRBD2,TRBV29-1,CSVDNVLAAGNEQFF,TGCAGCGTTGACAATGTCCTAGCGGCGGGTAATGAGCAGTTCTTC
TRBJ2-3,few,TRBD2,TRBV9,CASSVAASGSTDTQYF,TGTGCCAGCAGCGTAGCTGCTAGCGGGAGCACAGATACGCAGTATTTT
TRBJ2-1,NA,NA,TRBV27,CASSFLSAIPINEQFF,TGTGCCAGCAGTTTCCTGAGCGCTATCCCTATTAATGAGCAGTTCTTC
TRBJ2-3,NA,NA,TRBV5-1,CASSLEARGTPLTDTQYF,TGCGCCAGCAGCTTGGAAGCCCGGGGCACTCCACTCACAGATACGCAGTATTTT
TRBJ2-5,NA,NA,TRBV11-2,CASTTSGARRGTQYF,TGTGCCAGCACCACCTCGGGGGCTAGGAGGGGGACCCAGTACTTC
TRBJ1-2,few,NA,TRBV27,CASSPSGPNYGYTF,TGTGCCAGCAGTCCCTCGGGGCCCAACTATGGCTACACCTTC
TRBJ1-1,NA,TRBD1,TRBV2,CASRALGQGILDTEAFF,TGTGCCAGCAGGGCACTGGGACAGGGGATTTTGGACACTGAAGCTTTCTTT
TRBJ2-1,few,NA,TRBV4-2,CASSQDYGPPWF,TGTGCCAGCAGCCAAGATTACGGCCCGCCATGGTTC
TRBJ2-3,few,TRBD2,TRBV20-1,CSATPLTASGRGGYTDTQYF,TGCAGTGCTACACCGTTAACGGCTAGCGGGAGGGGGGGATACACAGATACGCAGTATTTT
TRBJ2-1,NA,NA,TRBV7-8,CASSLFDYNEQFF,TGTGCCAGCAGCCTCTTCGATTACAATGAGCAGTTCTTC
TRBJ2-1,few,NA,TRBV4-1,CASSQPGYNEQFF,TGCGCCAGCAGCCAGCCGGGGTACAATGAGCAGTTCTTC
TRBJ2-7,NA,NA,TRBV12-3/TRBV12-4,CASSFGHAPYEQYF,TGTGCCAGCAGTTTTGGACACGCTCCCTACGAGCAGTACTTC
TRBJ1-4,few,NA,TRBV20-1,CSARAGAGVGSNEKLFF,TGCAGTGCTAGAGCGGGGGCTGGAGTGGGGAGTAATGAAAAACTGTTTTTT
TRBJ2-1,once,NA,TRBV7-9,CASSLNTDIKPFF,TGTGCCAGCAGCTTAAATACAGACATCAAGCCGTTCTTC
TRBJ1-2,NA,NA,TRBV5-1,CASSLGDTSYGYTF,TGCGCCAGCAGCTTGGGGGACACGAGCTATGGCTACACCTTC
TRBJ2-7,NA,NA,TRBV7-2,CASSLGVWRSASYEQYF,TGTGCCAGCAGCTTAGGGGTCTGGCGGTCAGCCTCCTACGAGCAGTACTTC
TRBJ2-7,NA,TRBD2,TRBV5-1,CASSLRTSGTSEQYF,TGCGCCAGCAGCTTGCGGACTAGCGGGACCTCCGAGCAGTACTTC
TRBJ2-7,NA,NA,TRBV5-1,CASSLTVPSYEQYF,TGCGCCAGCAGCTTAACGGTCCCCTCCTACGAGCAGTACTTC
TRBJ1-5,NA,NA,TRBV7-9,CASSSDRLRHSNQPQHF,TGTGCCAGCAGCTCCGACAGGCTGCGGCATAGCAATCAGCCCCAGCATTTC
TRBJ2-5,NA,TRBD1,TRBV29-1,CSVGTGVSETQYF,TGCAGCGTCGGGACAGGGGTATCAGAGACCCAGTACTTC
TRBJ2-5,few,NA,TRBV5-1,CASSLIPGDGRETQYF,TGCGCCAGCAGCTTGATACCGGGGGATGGAAGAGAGACCCAGTACTTC
TRBJ2-1,many,NA,TRBV11-2,CASSLSTVYNEQFF,TGTGCCAGCAGCTTATCGACAGTCTACAATGAGCAGTTCTTC
TRBJ2-3,NA,TRBD2,TRBV5-1,CASTVLAIRDTQYF,TGCGCCAGCACCGTACTAGCGATCAGAGATACGCAGTATTTT
TRBJ1-1,few,TRBD1,TRBV7-9,CASSLDRAPEAFF,TGTGCCAGCAGCTTGGACAGGGCGCCTGAAGCTTTCTTT
TRBJ2-5,NA,NA,TRBV2,CASSEAFTRGEETQYF,TGTGCCAGCAGTGAAGCCTTTACAAGGGGGGAAGAGACCCAGTACTTC
TRBJ2-1,NA,TRBD2,TRBV13,CASSRRTSGSRNEQFF,TGTGCCAGCAGCCGCCGGACTAGCGGGAGCCGCAATGAGCAGTTCTTC
TRBJ1-5,NA,NA,TRBV20-1,CSAKPPSQPQHF,TGCAGTGCAAAGCCCCCAAGTCAGCCCCAGCATTTT
TRBJ2-2,NA,TRBD2,TRBV10-3,CTILAGGGTGELFF,TGTACCATCCTAGCGGGAGGTGGCACCGGGGAGCTGTTTTTT
TRBJ2-1,few,NA,TRBV5-1,CASSLVVGLDEQFF,TGCGCCAGCAGCTTGGTGGTTGGCCTGGATGAGCAGTTCTTC
TRBJ2-5,many,TRBD1,TRBV7-2,CASSRDRGRGETQYF,TGTGCCAGCAGTCGTGACAGGGGCCGGGGGGAGACCCAGTACTTC
TRBJ2-1,few,NA,TRBV27,CASSDREEQFF,TGTGCCAGCAGTGACCGGGAGGAGCAGTTCTTC
TRBJ1-5,NA,NA,TRBV14,CASSPSQRTQHF,TGTGCCAGCAGCCCCTCCCAGCGGACCCAGCATTTT